This paragraph reports one TCR beta chain. What it binds is not known. Total RNA was extracted from unfractionated whole blood. This sample was taken from a study of human T cells and chemical hapten exposure. Study summary: Small pooled library volume differences mainly caused per-sample TCR yield variation.

Study-level findings and limits: Sensitizing to DPC left TCRs with a frequency above 1 in 1000 unaltered.

TCRdb recomputed calls from the 5' RACE reads with MiXCR, one row per CDR3 protein. Of 95,000 to 120,000 distinct CDR3 sequences in the sample, around 20% were seen once. The CDR3 has 17 residues. Trimming pared 5 bases from V and 5 bases from J, leaving 22 bases between. The sequence came from a human donor in good health. The chain joins TRBV12-3 or TRBV12-4 to TRBJ2-4; D is possibly TRBD2 (5 bases). CDR3 nucleotides: TGTGCCAGCAGTCTCCTCCTTAGACCTAGCCCTGAAAACATTCAGTACTTC. The encoded protein is CASSLLLRPSPENIQYF.